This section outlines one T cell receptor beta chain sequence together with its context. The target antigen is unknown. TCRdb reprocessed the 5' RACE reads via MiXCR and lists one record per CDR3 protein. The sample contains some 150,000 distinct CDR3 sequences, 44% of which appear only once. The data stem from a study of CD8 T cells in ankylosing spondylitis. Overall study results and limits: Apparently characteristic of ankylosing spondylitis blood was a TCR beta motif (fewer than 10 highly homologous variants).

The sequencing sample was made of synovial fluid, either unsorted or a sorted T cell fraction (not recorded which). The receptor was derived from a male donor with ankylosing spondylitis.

CDR3 sequence reads: CASSLVAWREGRTDTQYF. The CDR3 DNA reads as TGTGCCAGCAGCTTAGTCGCTTGGAGGGAGGGCCGAACAGATACGCAGTATTTT. The chain has TRBV7-2 and TRBJ2-3; 7 nucleotides align to TRBD2. The V and J ends lost 1 base and 3 bases, in that order; junction bases with no gene match: 13. Germline values: CDR1 SGHTA, CDR2 FQGNSA. The CDR3 runs 18 residues.